The clone carrying this T cell receptor (beta chain) was seen only a few times. The V segment lost 3 bases and the J segment 1 base; nucleotides outside the gene matches: 11. Germline lookup yields CDR1 SGHRS and CDR2 YFSETQ. This CDR3 is built from 17 residues. MiXCR was run by TCRdb on the RT-PCR reads, yielding one entry per CDR3 protein. The sample lists more than 600,000 distinct CDR3 sequences; 12% to 15% were seen once. The chain uses TRBV5-1 and TRBJ2-7, with 9 bases lining up with TRBD2. Sequencing input: memory CD4+ T cells from blood. This sequence originates from a female donor in good health, serving as a healthy control. The CDR3 here is CASSSTTSGFRSYEQYF. In DNA form, the CDR3 reads TGCGCCAGCAGCTCAACTACTAGCGGGTTCCGATCCTACGAGCAGTACTTC.